This T cell receptor beta chain was found in a study of CD8 T cells in ankylosing spondylitis. With respect to this clonotype: Antigen unknown.

Trimming cost V 3 bases and J 2 bases, with 11 bases left between them. This CDR3 spans 15 amino acids. Germline V gene data show CDR1 as ENHRY and CDR2 as SYGVKD. The study, taken as a whole, reports: A motif of eight highly homologous TCR beta variants was seen as apparently characteristic of ankylosing spondylitis blood. Past research had described some motif variants in reactive arthritis synovial fluid and blood.

Using its own MiXCR run on the 5' RACE reads, TCRdb lists one record per CDR3 protein. This sample has about 140,000 distinct CDR3 sequences, with about 32% found just once. The specimen sequenced was synovial fluid, either unsorted or a sorted T cell fraction (not recorded which). This receptor was identified in a male donor with ankylosing spondylitis. The chain combines TRBV10-3 with TRBJ2-1; D possibly matches TRBD1 or TRBD2 (5 bases each). The CDR3 DNA reads as TGTGCCATCAGTGACGGGGACCCGACCTACAATGAGCAGTTCTTC. Translating gives CAISDGDPTYNEQFF.